This T cell receptor beta chain was obtained from a study of T cell changes during pregnancy in multiple sclerosis. CDR1 and CDR2 from the germline V gene are SEHNR and FQNEAQ (reference sequence). The V end was cut by 4 bases, the J end by 2 bases, with 8 bases between. The CDR3 extends over 14 amino acids. Generated by immunoSEQ multiplex PCR, the TCRdb table keeps only in-frame clones and is missing some. The sample carries some 28,000 clones, 70% to 90% recorded once. The starting material was CD8+ T cells from peripheral blood mononuclear cells, obtained before pregnancy. The source is a female donor with multiple sclerosis, enrolled in a pregnancy study. The chain is built from TRBV7-9 and TRBJ2-2, with D perhaps matching TRBD1 (6 bases). The CDR3 spells CASSWTVNTGELFF. DNA for the CDR3: TGTGCCAGCAGCTGGACAGTAAACACCGGGGAGCTGTTTTTT.